A single sample is the source of the 13 T cell receptor beta chains below, sequenced in a study of cytomegalovirus exposure and HLA in healthy donors. Amplification used 60 Vbeta primers and 13 Jbeta primers. Only in-frame clones appear in the TCRdb table, and some are missing; sequencing was by immunoSEQ multiplex PCR. The sample carries about 150,000 clones, about three quarters recorded once. The specimen sequenced was PBMCs. The receptors come from a male donor in good health and CMV-seronegative.

CDR3 residues: CASSFETGTDTQYF. CDR3 nucleotide sequence: TGTGCCAGCAGCTTCGAGACAGGCACAGATACGCAGTATTTT. V and J are TRBV7-9 and TRBJ2-3, with D maybe TRBD1 (5 bases). From germline, CDR1 is SEHNR and CDR2 FQNEAQ (reference sequence). Trimming removed 3 bases at V and 1 base at J, with 8 bases between. The CDR3 is 14 amino acids.

The chain links TRBV5-1 to TRBJ1-2; 9 nucleotides align to TRBD1. CDR3 size: 15 residues. Trimming took 4 bases from V and 4 from J; bases not matched to a gene: 8. Germline V gene lookup returns CDR1 SGHRS and CDR2 YFSETQ. The CDR3 sequence: CASSEQGAGLYGYTF. CDR3 DNA: TGCGCCAGCAGCGAACAGGGGGCAGGACTCTATGGCTACACCTTC. The complete variable domain, with remaining parts taken from reference TRBV5-1 and TRBJ1-2, reads KAGVTQTPRYLIKTRGQQVTLSCSPISGHRSVSWYQQTPGQGLQFLFEYFSETQRNKGNFPGRFSGRQFSNSRSEMNVSTLELGDSALYLCASSEQGAGLYGYTFGSGTRLTVV.

Here the CDR3 reads CASSELAGGPDTQYF. For the CDR3, the DNA is TGTGCCAGCAGTGAACTAGCGGGGGGGCCAGATACGCAGTATTTT. This chain joins TRBV6-4 and TRBJ2-3; 13 bases align to TRBD2. CDR3 length: 15 amino acids. The V gene's germline CDR1 is MRHNA and CDR2 SNTAGT. V lost 3 bases and J lost 4; bases outside the gene matches: 1.

The chain couples TRBV15 to TRBJ1-2; D not certain. V lost 1 base and J lost 2, with 5 bases in between. The CDR3 spans 13 residues. Germline values: CDR1 LNHNV, CDR2 YYDKDF (reference sequence). In DNA, the CDR3 is TGTGCCACCAGCAGAGCTAACAACTATGGCTACACCTTC. Its protein product is CATSRANNYGYTF.

The V gene is TRBV6-1, the J gene TRBJ2-2; D call uncertain. The germline V gene encodes CDR1 MNHNS and CDR2 SASEGT. The V end lost 7 bases, the J end lost 1 base, and 10 bases lay between the germline ends. This CDR3 has 14 amino acids. CDR3 region: CASNSLMNTGELFF. The CDR3 region has the DNA TGTGCCAGCAACTCATTGATGAACACCGGGGAGCTGTTTTTT.

The chain has TRBV2 and TRBJ2-7; a possible D gene is TRBD1 (5 bases). Trimming removed 5 bases from V and 0 bases from J, with 11 bases in between. This CDR3 region has 14 residues. CDR1 is SNHLY and CDR2 is FYNNEI in the germline V gene. CDR3 in amino acids: CASSRGLSSYEQYF. CDR3 coding DNA: TGTGCCAGCAGTAGGGGCCTAAGCTCCTACGAGCAGTACTTC.

In the case of this clone: This is likely a read error, given that the CDR3 carries no conserved phenylalanine or tryptophan at its end. CDR3 sequence: CASSSGQINQPQHL. In nucleotides, the CDR3 is TGTGCCAGCAGCTCCGGACAGATCAATCAGCCCCAGCATCTT. The V call is TRBV7-2, the J call TRBJ1-5; D possibly corresponds to TRBD1 (6 bases). CDR3 length: 14 amino acids. V was clipped by 4 bases and J by 3 bases, with 10 bases between them. Germline V gene sequence: CDR1 SGHTA, CDR2 FQGNSA.

The chain uses TRBV4-2 and TRBJ1-2; the D is unclear. The germline V and J ends were trimmed by 4 bases and 2 bases, with 14 bases remaining between them. CDR3 length: 15 residues. Germline V gene data show CDR1 as LGHNA and CDR2 as YNFKEQ. CDR3 amino acids: CASSPQEKPNYGYTF. For the CDR3, the DNA is TGTGCCAGCAGCCCGCAGGAAAAACCCAACTATGGCTACACCTTC.

The CDR3 here is CASSVGLAGSGANVLTF. The CDR3 bases are TGTGCCAGCAGCGTGGGCCTAGCGGGATCTGGGGCCAACGTCCTGACTTTC. The rearrangement uses TRBV5-6 and TRBJ2-6, with TRBD2 matching 9 bases. The ends lost 4 bases at V and 1 base at J; junction bases unmatched: 6. Looked up from germline, CDR1 is SGHDT and CDR2 is YYEEEE. This CDR3 spans 17 amino acids.

The sample holds one count of this clone. J is TRBJ2-1 and V is TRBV7-8; maybe TRBD1 (5 bases). The germline V gene has CDR1 SGHVS and CDR2 FQNEAQ. V was pared by 5 bases and J by 0 bases, with 14 bases between. This CDR3 is 16 amino acids long. CDR3 sequence: CASSKVGRSSYNEQFF. CDR3 DNA sequence: TGTGCCAGCAGCAAAGTGGGGCGAAGCTCCTACAATGAGCAGTTCTTC.

The chain links TRBV5-1 to TRBJ2-3; TRBD1 is a possible D gene (6 bases). CDR3 size: 13 residues. V shed 1 base and J shed 6 bases, with 9 bases lying between them. Germline CDR1 reads SGHRS; CDR2 reads YFSETQ. The CDR3 protein is CASSLQGPDTQYF. The CDR3 bases are TGCGCCAGCAGCTTGCAGGGGCCTGATACGCAGTATTTT.

V is TRBV11-2 and J is TRBJ2-7; TRBD2 matches 8 bases. V lost 5 bases, J lost 3 bases, and 6 bases stayed unmatched. Germline V lookup: CDR1 SGHAT, CDR2 FQNNGV. The CDR3 is 14 residues long. The CDR3 coding sequence is TGTGCCAGCAGCCCGCGACTAGCGAGCTACGAGCAGTACTTC. This encodes CASSPRLASYEQYF.

This clone came up a few times. V is TRBV19 and J is TRBJ1-5; 9 bases agree with TRBD1. Germline loops: CDR1 LNHDA, CDR2 SQIVND (reference sequence). V lost 1 base and J lost 7; bases outside the gene matches: 5. The CDR3 contains 15 residues. The DNA of the CDR3 is TGTGCCAGTAGTATAGTACAGGGGGCTCTGCAGCCCCAGCATTTT. Protein sequence: CASSIVQGALQPQHF. Full variable domain (outside the CDR3, taken from reference TRBV19 and TRBJ1-5): DGGITQSPKYLFRKEGQNVTLSCEQNLNHDAMYWYRQDPGQGLRLIYYSQIVNDFQKGDIAEGYSVSREKKESFPLTVTSAQKNPTAFYLCASSIVQGALQPQHFGDGTRLSIL.